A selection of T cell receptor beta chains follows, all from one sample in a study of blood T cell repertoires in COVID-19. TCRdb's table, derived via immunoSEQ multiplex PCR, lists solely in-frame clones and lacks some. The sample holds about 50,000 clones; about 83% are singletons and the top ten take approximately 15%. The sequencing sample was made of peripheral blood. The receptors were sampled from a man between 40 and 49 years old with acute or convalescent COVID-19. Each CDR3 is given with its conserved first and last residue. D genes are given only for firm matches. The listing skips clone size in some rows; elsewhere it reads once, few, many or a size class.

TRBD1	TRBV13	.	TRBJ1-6	TGTGCCAGCAGCCAGGGACAGTGGGAGGATTCACCCCTCCACTTT	CASSQGQWEDSPLHF
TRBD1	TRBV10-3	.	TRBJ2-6	TGTGCCACCGCAGGGGGCTTTGGGGCCAACGTCCTGACTTTC	CATAGGFGANVLTF
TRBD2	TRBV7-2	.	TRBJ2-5	TGTGCCAGCAGCCGGACTAGCGGACAAGAGACCCAGTACTTC	CASSRTSGQETQYF
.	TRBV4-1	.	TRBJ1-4	TGCGCCAGCAGCCAAGCCCGGGACTCATGGTTGAATGGCGAAAAACTGTTTTTT	CASSQARDSWLNGEKLFF
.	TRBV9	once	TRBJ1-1	TGTGCCAGCAGCGTAGGACTGATGAACACTGAAGCTTTCTTT	CASSVGLMNTEAFF
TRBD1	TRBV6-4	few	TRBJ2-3	TGTGCCAGCAAGGAAGACAGGGCAAGGGGTGGGAGCACAGATACGCAGTATTTT	CASKEDRARGGSTDTQYF
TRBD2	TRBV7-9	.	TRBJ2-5	TGTGCCAGCAGCCCAAGGGGACTAAACCAAGAGACCCAGTACTTC	CASSPRGLNQETQYF
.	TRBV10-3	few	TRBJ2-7	TGTGCCATCAGTGAGAAGCACGAGCAGTACTTC	CAISEKHEQYF
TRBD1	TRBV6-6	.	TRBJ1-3	TGTGCCAGCACTGATGCCGGGACAGGTGGAAACACCATATATTTT	CASTDAGTGGNTIYF
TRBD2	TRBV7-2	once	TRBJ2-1	TGTGCCAGCAGCCGGACTAGCTCGGATGAGCAGTTCTTC	CASSRTSSDEQFF
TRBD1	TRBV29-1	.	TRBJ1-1	TGCAGCGCTCACAGGGGGAACACTGAAGCTTTCTTT	CSAHRGNTEAFF
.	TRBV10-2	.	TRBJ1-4	TGCGCCAGCAGTGCCACCCCCCGGGGAGAAAAACTGTTTTTT	CASSATPRGEKLFF
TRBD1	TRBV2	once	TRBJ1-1	TGTGCCAGCAGCTACACAGGGGTCCTTGAAGCTTTCTTT	CASSYTGVLEAFF
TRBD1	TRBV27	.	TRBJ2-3	TGTGCCAGCCGGGACAGGGGGTTTGATACGCAGTATTTT	CASRDRGFDTQYF
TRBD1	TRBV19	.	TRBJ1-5	TGTGCCAGTAGTTACTCAGGGGGCGCGTCTCAGCCCCAGCATTTT	CASSYSGGASQPQHF
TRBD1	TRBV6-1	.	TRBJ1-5	TGTGCCAGCAGTGAACGGGACAGGGGATTTCAGCCCCAGCATTTT	CASSERDRGFQPQHF
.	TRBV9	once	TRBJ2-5	TGTGCCAGCAGCGGGGGCGACCCAGCCCAGTACTTC	CASSGGDPAQYF
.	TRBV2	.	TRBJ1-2	TGTGCCAGCAGTATAGAAGGTGCAGGGAACTATGGCTACACCTTC	CASSIEGAGNYGYTF
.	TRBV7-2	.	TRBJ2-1	TGTGCCAGCAGCGGTCTTAGCGGCTACAATGAGCAGTTCTTC	CASSGLSGYNEQFF
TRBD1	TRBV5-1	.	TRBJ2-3	TGCGCCAGCCAACTTACGACAGGGACCGCAGATACGCAGTATTTT	CASQLTTGTADTQYF
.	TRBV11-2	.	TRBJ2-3	TGTGCCAGCAGCTTAATAGGGGTGGAAGATACGCAGTATTTT	CASSLIGVEDTQYF
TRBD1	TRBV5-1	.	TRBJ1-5	TGCGCCAGCAGCTTGGGGGACAGGGACAATCAGCCCCAGCATTTT	CASSLGDRDNQPQHF
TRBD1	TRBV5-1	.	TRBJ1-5	TGCGCCAGCAGCTTGGGAGGGACAGGCAGCAATCAGCCCCAGCATTTT	CASSLGGTGSNQPQHF
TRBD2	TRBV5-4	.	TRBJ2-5	TGTGCCAGCAGCCCGGGCGAGCGGGGGGGCCAAGAGACCCAGTACTTC	CASSPGERGGQETQYF
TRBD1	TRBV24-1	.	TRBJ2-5	TGTGCCACCAGTGACCCCCGGGACAGGGGTCAAGAGACCCAGTACTTC	CATSDPRDRGQETQYF
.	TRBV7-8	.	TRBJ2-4	TGTGCCAGCAGCTTCGTGCTAGCGAATGGGATCAAAGCCAAAAACATTCAGTACTTC	CASSFVLANGIKAKNIQYF
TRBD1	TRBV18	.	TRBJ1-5	TGTGCCAGCTCACAAGGACAGGGAGGTTATCAGCCCCAGCATTTT	CASSQGQGGYQPQHF
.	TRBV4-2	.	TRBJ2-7	TGTGCCAGCAGCCCAACTGCGGTGGCTCCTGGAGGTATTTCCTACGAGCAGTACTTC	CASSPTAVAPGGISYEQYF
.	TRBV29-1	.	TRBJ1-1	TGCAGCGTTGGGCTAGGGGATGATGAAGCTTTCTTT	CSVGLGDDEAFF
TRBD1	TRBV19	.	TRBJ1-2	TGTGCCAGTAGTATGGGACAGTTCTATGGCTACACCTTC	CASSMGQFYGYTF
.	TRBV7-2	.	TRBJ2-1	TGTGCCAGCAGCTTAGGGGGCTTCAATGAGCAGTTCTTC	CASSLGGFNEQFF
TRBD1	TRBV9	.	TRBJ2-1	TGTGCCAGCAGCGTAGCAGGGGGTACCTACAATGAGCAGTTCTTC	CASSVAGGTYNEQFF